This TCR beta chain was found in a study of identical twins. Study-wide findings and caveats: With abundant cord blood beta clonotypes, insertions were fewer; memory repertoires showed no such pattern. Excess low generation probability was seen in twin-shared out-of-frame alpha sequences.

The germline V gene encodes CDR1 MGHRA and CDR2 YSYEKL. Trimming cost V 0 bases and J 1 base, with 12 bases left between them. The CDR3 has 16 residues. Unique molecular identifiers were present on the cDNA, which also gained a universal primer site by template switching. A single record per CDR3 protein comes from TCRdb applying MiXCR to the 5' RACE reads. The sample gives nearly 650,000 distinct CDR3 sequences, 7.1% of which show up once; less than 2% is in the top ten. This clonotype has at least ten counts. The target antigen is unknown. These data were also filed under a second study, of yellow fever vaccine responses in identical twins. In that study: Twins' vaccine T cell response reportedly gave the appearance of partial convergence and partial personalization.

The chain carries TRBV4-1 and TRBJ2-5, with TRBD1 as a possible D gene (5 bases). Sequences were obtained from PBMCs. The source is a woman aged 18-35 years in good health. This chain's CDR3 is CASSQEGAPVQETQYF. For the CDR3, the DNA is TGCGCCAGCAGCCAAGAAGGGGCCCCGGTCCAAGAGACCCAGTACTTC.